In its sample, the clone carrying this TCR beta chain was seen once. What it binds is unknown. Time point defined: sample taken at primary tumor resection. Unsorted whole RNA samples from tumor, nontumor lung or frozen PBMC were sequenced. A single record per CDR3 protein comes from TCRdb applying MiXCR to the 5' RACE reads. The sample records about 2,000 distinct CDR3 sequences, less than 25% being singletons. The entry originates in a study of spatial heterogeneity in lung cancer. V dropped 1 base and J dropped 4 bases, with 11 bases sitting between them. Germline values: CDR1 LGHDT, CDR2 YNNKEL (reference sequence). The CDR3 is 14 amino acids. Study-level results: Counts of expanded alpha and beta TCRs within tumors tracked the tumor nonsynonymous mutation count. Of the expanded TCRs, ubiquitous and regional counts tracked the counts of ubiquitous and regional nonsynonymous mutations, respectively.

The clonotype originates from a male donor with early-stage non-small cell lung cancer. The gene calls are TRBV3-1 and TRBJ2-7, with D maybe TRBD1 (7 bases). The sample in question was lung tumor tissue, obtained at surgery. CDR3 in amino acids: CASSQVPGGYEQYF. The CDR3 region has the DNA TGTGCCAGCAGCCAAGTTCCAGGGGGGTACGAGCAGTACTTC.